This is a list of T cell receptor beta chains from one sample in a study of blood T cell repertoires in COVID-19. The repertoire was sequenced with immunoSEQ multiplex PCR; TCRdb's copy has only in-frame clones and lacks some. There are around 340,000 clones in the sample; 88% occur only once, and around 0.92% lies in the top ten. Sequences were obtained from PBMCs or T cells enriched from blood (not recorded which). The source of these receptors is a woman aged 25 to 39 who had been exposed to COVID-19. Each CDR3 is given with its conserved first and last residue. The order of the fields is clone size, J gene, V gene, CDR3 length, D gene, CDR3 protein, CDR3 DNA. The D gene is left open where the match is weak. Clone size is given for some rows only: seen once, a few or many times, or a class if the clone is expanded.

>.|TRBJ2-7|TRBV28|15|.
CASSSKGGGPYEQYF
TGTGCCAGCAGTTCCAAGGGTGGAGGTCCCTACGAGCAGTACTTC
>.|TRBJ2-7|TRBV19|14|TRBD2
CASSPLSGGYEQYF
TGTGCCAGTAGTCCGCTTAGCGGGGGCTACGAGCAGTACTTC
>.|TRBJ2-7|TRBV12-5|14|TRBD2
CASGLRGGSYEQYF
TGTGCTAGTGGTCTCCGGGGAGGGAGCTACGAGCAGTACTTC
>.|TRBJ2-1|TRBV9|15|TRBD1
CASSPLGVGQNEQFF
TGTGCCAGCAGCCCACTGGGAGTGGGACAGAATGAGCAGTTCTTC
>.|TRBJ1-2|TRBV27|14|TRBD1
CASSPRTGGWGYTF
TGTGCCAGCAGTCCTCGAACAGGGGGCTGGGGCTACACCTTC
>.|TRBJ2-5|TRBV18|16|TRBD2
CASSVGTSGSWETQYF
TGTGCCAGCTCAGTCGGGACTAGCGGGAGTTGGGAGACCCAGTACTTC
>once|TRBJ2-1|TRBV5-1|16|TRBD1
CASSQLGQGSYNEQFF
TGCGCCAGCAGCCAACTGGGACAGGGGTCCTACAATGAGCAGTTCTTC
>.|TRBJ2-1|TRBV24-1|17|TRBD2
CATSDEAGTSGIDEQFF
TGTGCCACCAGTGATGAGGCCGGGACTAGCGGGATAGATGAGCAGTTCTTC
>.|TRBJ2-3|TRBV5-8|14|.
CASSYSRNTDTQYF
TGTGCCAGCAGCTATAGTCGCAACACAGATACGCAGTATTTT
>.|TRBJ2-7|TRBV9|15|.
CASSVEGGGYHEQYF
TGTGCCAGCAGCGTAGAAGGAGGAGGGTACCACGAGCAGTACTTC
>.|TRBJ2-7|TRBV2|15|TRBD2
CASKAGTSGIYEQYF
TGTGCCAGCAAAGCCGGGACTAGCGGGATCTACGAGCAGTACTTC
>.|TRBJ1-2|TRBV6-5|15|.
CASSYSYSPNYGYTF
TGTGCCAGCAGTTACTCGTACAGTCCGAACTATGGCTACACCTTC
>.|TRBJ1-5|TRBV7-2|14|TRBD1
CASTSGQGSQPQHF
TGTGCCAGCACCTCGGGACAGGGGTCTCAGCCCCAGCATTTT
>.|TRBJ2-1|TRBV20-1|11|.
CSARAQGKEFF
TGCAGTGCTAGAGCTCAGGGTAAAGAGTTCTTC
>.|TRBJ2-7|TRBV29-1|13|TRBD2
CSATGTSGYEQYF
TGCAGCGCGACCGGGACTAGCGGGTACGAGCAGTACTTC
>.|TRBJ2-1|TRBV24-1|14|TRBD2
CATSEGGLNNEQFF
TGTGCCACCAGTGAGGGGGGACTAAACAATGAGCAGTTCTTC
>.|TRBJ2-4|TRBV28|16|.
CASSSTTQGRRDIQYF
TGTGCCAGCAGTTCGACCACACAGGGGCGGAGGGACATTCAGTACTTC
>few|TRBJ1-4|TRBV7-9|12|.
CASSLAREKLFF
TGTGCCAGCAGCTTAGCGCGGGAAAAACTGTTTTTT
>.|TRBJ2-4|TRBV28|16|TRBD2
CASSGLGTSGRYIQYF
TGTGCCAGCAGTGGACTGGGGACTAGCGGGAGATACATTCAGTACTTC
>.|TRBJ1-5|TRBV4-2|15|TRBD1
CASSLTGQGNQPQHF
TGTGCCAGCAGCCTCACGGGACAGGGAAATCAGCCCCAGCATTTT
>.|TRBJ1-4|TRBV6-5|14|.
CASSYSGVGEKLFF
TGTGCCAGCAGTTATTCAGGGGTGGGGGAAAAACTGTTTTTT
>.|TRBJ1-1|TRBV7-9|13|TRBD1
CASIPQGATEAFF
TGTGCCAGCATTCCACAGGGGGCAACTGAAGCTTTCTTT
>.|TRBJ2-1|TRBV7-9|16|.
CASSLRVGISYNEQFF
TGTGCCAGCAGCTTGAGGGTGGGGATCTCCTACAATGAGCAGTTCTTC
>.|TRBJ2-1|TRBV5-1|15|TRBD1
CASSRDRGQYNEQFF
TGCGCCAGCAGCCGTGACAGGGGGCAGTACAATGAGCAGTTCTTC
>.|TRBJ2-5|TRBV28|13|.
CASSFIGAETQYF
TGTGCCAGCAGTTTTATCGGAGCCGAGACCCAGTACTTC
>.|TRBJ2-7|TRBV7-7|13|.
CASSLRGSYEQYF
TGTGCCAGCAGTCTCAGGGGTTCCTACGAGCAGTACTTC
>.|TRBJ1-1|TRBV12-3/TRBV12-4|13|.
CASSLLMNTEAFF
TGTGCCAGCAGCTTATTAATGAACACTGAAGCTTTCTTT
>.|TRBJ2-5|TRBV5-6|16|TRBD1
CASSLAMRTGWETQYF
TGTGCCAGCAGCTTGGCCATGAGGACAGGTTGGGAGACCCAGTACTTC
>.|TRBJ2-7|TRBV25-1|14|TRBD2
CASSEGGGKGEQYF
TGTGCCAGCAGTGAAGGGGGGGGAAAGGGCGAGCAGTACTTC
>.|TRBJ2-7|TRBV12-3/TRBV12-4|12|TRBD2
CASSRTSAEQYF
TGTGCCAGCAGTAGGACTAGCGCCGAGCAGTACTTC
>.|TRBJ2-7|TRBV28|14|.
CASGGTVSSYEQYF
TGTGCCAGCGGGGGGACTGTGAGCTCCTACGAGCAGTACTTC
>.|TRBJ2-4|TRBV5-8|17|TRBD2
CASSLGTSGRWQNIQYF
TGTGCCAGCAGCCTCGGGACTAGCGGGAGGTGGCAAAACATTCAGTACTTC
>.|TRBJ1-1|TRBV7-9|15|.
CASSAVRGVNTEAFF
TGTGCCAGCAGCGCCGTGCGGGGTGTGAACACTGAAGCTTTCTTT
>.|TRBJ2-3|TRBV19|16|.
CASSSKEAGSTDTQYF
TGTGCCAGTAGTTCAAAGGAGGCGGGGAGCACAGATACGCAGTATTTT
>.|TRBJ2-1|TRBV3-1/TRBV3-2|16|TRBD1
CASSPSDRVPYNEQFF
TGTGCCAGCAGCCCCTCGGACAGGGTGCCCTACAATGAGCAGTTCTTC
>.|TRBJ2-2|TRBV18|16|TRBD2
CASSPGPAGGTGELFF
TGTGCCAGCTCACCGGGCCCAGCGGGAGGAACCGGGGAGCTGTTTTTT
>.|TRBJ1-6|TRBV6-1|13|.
CASSDRGNSPLHF
TGTGCCAGCAGTGATAGGGGGAATTCACCCCTCCACTTT
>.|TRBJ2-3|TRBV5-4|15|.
CASSLESSAGDTQYF
TGTGCCAGCAGCTTGGAATCGAGCGCTGGAGATACGCAGTATTTT
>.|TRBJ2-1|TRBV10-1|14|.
CASSALATYNEQFF
TGCGCCAGCAGTGCCCTAGCGACCTACAATGAGCAGTTCTTC
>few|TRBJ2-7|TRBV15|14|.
CATSRVAASREQYF
TGTGCCACCAGCAGAGTTGCGGCCTCTAGGGAGCAGTACTTC
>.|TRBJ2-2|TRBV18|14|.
CASSPLGQAGELFF
TGTGCCAGCTCACCATTGGGGCAGGCCGGGGAGCTGTTTTTT
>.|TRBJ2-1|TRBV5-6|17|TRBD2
CASSFRTSGRAYNEQFF
TGTGCCAGCAGCTTCCGGACTAGCGGGAGGGCCTACAATGAGCAGTTCTTC
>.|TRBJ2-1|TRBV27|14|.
CASSSFSAYNEQFF
TGTGCCAGCAGCTCCTTTAGCGCGTACAATGAGCAGTTCTTC
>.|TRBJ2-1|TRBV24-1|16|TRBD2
CATSDLAGGGYNEQFF
TGTGCCACCAGTGACCTAGCGGGAGGAGGTTACAATGAGCAGTTCTTC
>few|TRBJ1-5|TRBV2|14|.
CASSTEGGGQPQHF
TGTGCCAGCAGTACCGAGGGAGGAGGCCAGCCCCAGCATTTT
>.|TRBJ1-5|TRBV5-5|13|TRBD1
CASSTGGNQPQHF
TGTGCCAGCAGCACAGGGGGCAATCAGCCCCAGCATTTT
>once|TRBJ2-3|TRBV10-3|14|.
CAISELALADTQYF
TGTGCCATCAGTGAGTTAGCATTGGCAGATACGCAGTATTTT
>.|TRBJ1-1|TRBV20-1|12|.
CSASFGNTEAFF
TGCAGTGCTAGTTTCGGGAACACTGAAGCTTTCTTT
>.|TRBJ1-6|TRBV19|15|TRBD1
CASSIRQGPSSPLHF
TGTGCCAGTAGTATCCGACAGGGTCCAAGTTCACCCCTCCACTTT
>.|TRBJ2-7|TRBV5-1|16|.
CASSQTTATSTYEQYF
TGCGCCAGCAGTCAGACGACAGCAACGTCGACCTACGAGCAGTACTTC
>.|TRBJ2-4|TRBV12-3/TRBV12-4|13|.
CASTAGEWNIQYF
TGTGCCAGCACCGCAGGGGAATGGAACATTCAGTACTTC
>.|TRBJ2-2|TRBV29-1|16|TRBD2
CSVVPKREGGTGELFF
TGCAGCGTTGTCCCTAAGCGGGAGGGTGGCACCGGGGAGCTGTTTTTT
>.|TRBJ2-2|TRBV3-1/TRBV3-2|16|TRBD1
CASTRQRGGVAGELFF
TGTGCCAGCACCCGCCAGCGAGGGGGCGTAGCCGGGGAGCTGTTTTTT